This TCR beta chain was retrieved from a study of blood T cell repertoires in COVID-19. Study information: COVID-19 samples from acute and convalescent phases originated in the United States, Italy and Spain. PBMCs, B-cell-depleted T cells, or T cells were the source of the cDNA or gDNA that made up the material.

Sequencing used immunoSEQ multiplex PCR; TCRdb keeps in-frame clones, though not all of them. The table includes hundreds of thousands of clones, about 87% detected once. The CDR3 has 12 amino acids. Germline V gene lookup returns CDR1 SGHRS and CDR2 YFSETQ. Deletions cut 4 bases from V and 6 bases from J, with 9 bases between. The age range of participants was about 18 to 89 years, with residence in about 25 US areas. Participants' own reports of clinical history determined their cohort assignment. Sequencing was done on a sample of PBMCs or T cells enriched from blood (not recorded which). The chain combines TRBV5-1 with TRBJ2-3; D might be TRBD1 (5 bases). The receptor's source is a woman under 40 with acute COVID-19. The CDR3 spells CASSAGSDTQYF. In nucleotides, the CDR3 is TGCGCCAGCAGCGCAGGGTCGGATACGCAGTATTTT.